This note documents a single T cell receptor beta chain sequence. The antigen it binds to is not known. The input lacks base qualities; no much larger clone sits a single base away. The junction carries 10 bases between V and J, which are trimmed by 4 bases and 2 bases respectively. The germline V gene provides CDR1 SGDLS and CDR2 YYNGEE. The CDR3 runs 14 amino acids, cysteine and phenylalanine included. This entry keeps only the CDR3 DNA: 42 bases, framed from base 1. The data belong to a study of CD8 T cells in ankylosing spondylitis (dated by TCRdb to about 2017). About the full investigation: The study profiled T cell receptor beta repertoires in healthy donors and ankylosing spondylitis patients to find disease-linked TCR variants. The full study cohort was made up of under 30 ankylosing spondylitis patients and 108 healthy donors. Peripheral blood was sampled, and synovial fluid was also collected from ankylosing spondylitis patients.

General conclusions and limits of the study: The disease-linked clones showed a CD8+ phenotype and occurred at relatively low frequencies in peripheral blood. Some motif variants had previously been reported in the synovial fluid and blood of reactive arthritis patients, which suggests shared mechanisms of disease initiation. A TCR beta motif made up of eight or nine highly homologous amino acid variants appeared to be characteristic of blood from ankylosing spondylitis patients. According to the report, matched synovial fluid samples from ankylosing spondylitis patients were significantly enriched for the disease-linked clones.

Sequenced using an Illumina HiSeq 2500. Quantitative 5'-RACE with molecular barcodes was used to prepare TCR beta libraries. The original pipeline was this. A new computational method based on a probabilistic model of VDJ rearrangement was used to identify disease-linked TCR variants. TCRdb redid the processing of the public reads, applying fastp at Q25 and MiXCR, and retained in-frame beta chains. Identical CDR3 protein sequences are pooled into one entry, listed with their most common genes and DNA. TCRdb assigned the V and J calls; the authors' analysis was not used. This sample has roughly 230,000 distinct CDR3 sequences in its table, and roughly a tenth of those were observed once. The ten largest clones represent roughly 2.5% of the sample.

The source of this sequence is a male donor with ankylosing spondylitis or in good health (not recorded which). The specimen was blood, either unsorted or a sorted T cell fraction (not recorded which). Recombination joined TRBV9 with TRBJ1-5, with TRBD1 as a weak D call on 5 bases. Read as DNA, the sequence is TGTGCCAGCAGCTCGGGACTTGGCAATCAGCCCCAGCATTTT. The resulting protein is CASSSGLGNQPQHF. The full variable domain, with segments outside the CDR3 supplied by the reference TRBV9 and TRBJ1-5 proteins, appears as DSGVTQTPKHLITATGQRVTLRCSPRSGDLSVYWYQQSLDQGLQFLIQYYNGEERAKGNILERFSAQQFPDLHSELNLSSLELGDSALYFCASSSGLGNQPQHFGDGTRLSIL.